This T cell receptor beta chain was found in a study of cytomegalovirus exposure and HLA in healthy donors. Generated by immunoSEQ multiplex PCR, the TCRdb table keeps only in-frame clones and is missing some. The data show some 130,000 clones, 89% seen once. V dropped 0 bases and J dropped 2 bases, with 11 bases sitting between them. The CDR3 spans 15 residues. Germline lookup yields CDR1 MNHNS and CDR2 SASEGT. The genes are TRBV6-1 and TRBJ2-7, with D perhaps TRBD1 (5 bases). The sequenced material came from PBMCs. The receptor was isolated from a woman aged 18-35 years in good health and CMV-seronegative. CDR3 DNA sequence: TGTGCCAGCAGTGAAGCCTTACAGGACACCTACGAGCAGTACTTC. Translating it yields CASSEALQDTYEQYF.